A selection of T cell receptor beta chains follows, all from one sample in a study of cytomegalovirus exposure and HLA in healthy donors. Assay used: immunoSEQ multiplex PCR; TCRdb lists only in-frame clones, some missing. Of 150,000 to 200,000 clones listed, about 79% are singletons. Sequenced material: PBMCs. All receptors derive from a woman between 50 and 59 years old in good health and CMV-seronegative. CDR3s include the opening cysteine and the closing phenylalanine or tryptophan. D genes are given only for firm matches. Size is stated for part of the rows, as once, few or many counts, or as a class when the clone is expanded.

clone_size | j_call | v_call | d_call | cdr3_aa | cdr3_nt
. | TRBJ2-3 | TRBV5-1 | . | CASSLQTDTQYF | TGCGCCAGCAGCTTACAAACCGATACGCAGTATTTT
. | TRBJ1-5 | TRBV18 | . | CASSPMSGNQPQHF | TGTGCCAGCTCACCGATGTCCGGGAATCAGCCCCAGCATTTT
once | TRBJ2-7 | TRBV6-1 | TRBD1 | CASSEPGQGSYEQYF | TGTGCCAGCAGTGAACCGGGACAGGGGTCCTACGAGCAGTACTTC
. | TRBJ2-1 | TRBV2 | TRBD2 | CASSQPQDGLAGFSGEQFF | TGTGCCAGCAGTCAACCCCAAGATGGCCTAGCGGGATTTTCAGGTGAGCAGTTCTTC
. | TRBJ2-2 | TRBV10-3 | TRBD2 | CASSPWTSNTGELFF | TGTGCCAGCAGTCCCTGGACTAGCAACACCGGGGAGCTGTTTTTT
. | TRBJ2-5 | TRBV27 | . | CASSLFGFGGGQQETQYF | TGTGCCAGCAGTTTATTCGGTTTTGGCGGGGGCCAACAAGAGACCCAGTACTTC
. | TRBJ1-4 | TRBV28 | TRBD1 | CASTNGQVGEKLFF | TGTGCCAGCACTAACGGACAGGTGGGGGAGAAACTGTTTTTT
. | TRBJ2-7 | TRBV25-1 | . | CASRGLWGDYEQYF | TGTGCCAGCAGGGGCCTTTGGGGGGACTACGAGCAGTACTTC
few | TRBJ2-4 | TRBV6-5 | . | CASSYGAEIAKNIQYF | TGTGCCAGCAGTTACGGGGCAGAGATAGCCAAAAACATTCAGTACTTC
. | TRBJ1-1 | TRBV7-2 | . | CASSPTLVGAEAFF | TGTGCCAGCAGCCCCACCCTTGTAGGGGCTGAAGCTTTCTTT
once | TRBJ1-4 | TRBV28 | . | CASQREGTNEKLFF | TGTGCCAGCCAAAGAGAGGGAACTAATGAAAAACTGTTTTTT
. | TRBJ2-7 | TRBV28 | . | CASSLGHSGVFYEQYF | TGTGCCAGCAGTTTAGGCCATTCGGGAGTTTTCTACGAGCAGTACTTC
. | TRBJ2-1 | TRBV7-2 | . | CASSPPGRNEQFF | TGTGCCAGCAGCCCTCCGGGTCGGAATGAGCAGTTCTTC
few | TRBJ2-1 | TRBV19 | TRBD2 | CASRRTSDYNEQFF | TGTGCCAGTAGAAGGACTAGCGATTACAATGAGCAGTTCTTC
. | TRBJ1-4 | TRBV7-9 | . | CSSSLGQGGEKLFF | TGTTCCAGCAGCTTAGGGCAGGGAGGGGAAAAACTGTTTTTT
few | TRBJ2-1 | TRBV27 | . | CASSSQASDLYQQFF | TGTGCCAGCAGTTCCCAAGCTAGCGACCTCTATCAGCAGTTCTTC
. | TRBJ2-3 | TRBV5-8 | TRBD1 | CASSSDRGFTDTQYF | TGTGCCAGCAGCTCGGACAGGGGGTTCACAGATACGCAGTATTTT
. | TRBJ2-7 | TRBV2 | . | CASSEGSEQYF | TGTGCCAGCAGTGAAGGGTCCGAGCAGTACTTC
. | TRBJ2-7 | TRBV27 | . | CASSLLSGATYEQYF | TGTGCCAGCAGTTTATTGTCAGGGGCGACCTACGAGCAGTACTTC
. | TRBJ1-1 | TRBV19 | . | CASHTNPNTEAFF | TGTGCCAGTCATACAAACCCGAACACTGAAGCTTTCTTT
. | TRBJ2-7 | TRBV10-2 | . | CAAGERGAEQYF | TGCGCCGCAGGGGAACGCGGCGCCGAGCAGTACTTC
. | TRBJ2-1 | TRBV2 | TRBD2 | CASYGLDYNEQFF | TGTGCCAGCTATGGACTAGACTACAATGAGCAGTTCTTC
. | TRBJ2-1 | TRBV9 | . | CASSVVGGGGRNEQFF | TGTGCCAGCAGCGTAGTGGGTGGAGGGGGCCGAAATGAGCAGTTCTTC
. | TRBJ2-7 | TRBV29-1 | TRBD1 | CSVATGGSSYEQYF | TGCAGCGTTGCTACAGGGGGGTCCTCCTACGAGCAGTACTTC
. | TRBJ2-3 | TRBV7-2 | . | CASSLLPLGTDTQYF | TGTGCCAGCTCCCTCCTCCCACTGGGCACAGATACGCAGTATTTT
. | TRBJ2-2 | TRBV7-9 | TRBD2 | CASRQPGLANTGELFF | TGTGCCAGCAGGCAGCCGGGACTAGCGAACACCGGGGAGCTGTTTTTT
. | TRBJ2-3 | TRBV7-2 | TRBD2 | CASSRRAGGAADTQYF | TGTGCCAGCAGTCGAAGAGCGGGAGGGGCAGCAGATACGCAGTATTTT
. | TRBJ2-3 | TRBV6-1 | . | CASTQGALSGDTQYF | TGTGCCAGCACCCAAGGAGCGTTGAGTGGAGATACGCAGTATTTT
. | TRBJ2-2 | TRBV11-2 | . | CASSLAAGELFF | TGTGCCAGCAGCTTAGCCGCCGGGGAGCTGTTTTTT
. | TRBJ1-5 | TRBV4-2 | . | CASSQATGQPQHF | TGTGCCAGCAGCCAGGCCACGGGTCAGCCCCAGCATTTT
. | TRBJ2-7 | TRBV6-5 | TRBD1 | CASRLGQGVSYEQYF | TGTGCCAGCAGACTGGGGCAGGGGGTATCCTACGAGCAGTACTTC
few | TRBJ2-2 | TRBV28 | TRBD1 | CASSPGQGKVGELFF | TGTGCCAGCAGTCCTGGACAGGGGAAGGTGGGGGAGCTGTTTTTT
. | TRBJ1-1 | TRBV9 | . | CASSVADYTEAFF | TGTGCCAGCAGCGTGGCGGACTACACTGAAGCTTTCTTT
. | TRBJ1-3 | TRBV4-1 | . | CASSQDNPGPGSGNTIYF | TGCGCCAGCAGCCAAGATAACCCAGGGCCTGGGTCCGGAAACACCATATATTTT
. | TRBJ1-2 | TRBV28 | . | CASSFRNYGYTF | TGTGCCAGCAGCTTCAGGAACTATGGCTACACCTTC
. | TRBJ2-6 | TRBV28 | . | CASSVSTSSGANVLTF | TGTGCCAGCAGTGTCTCGACTAGCTCTGGGGCCAACGTCCTGACTTTC
. | TRBJ2-2 | TRBV5-6 | . | CASSLGELANTGELFF | TGTGCCAGCAGCTTGGGGGAGCTCGCGAACACCGGGGAGCTGTTTTTT
. | TRBJ1-3 | TRBV5-4 | . | CASSLGAHGNTIYF | TGTGCCAGCAGTTTGGGGGCGCATGGAAACACCATATATTTT
. | TRBJ2-5 | TRBV7-9 | . | CSSSFPTGRETQYF | TGTTCCAGCAGCTTCCCGACAGGGAGGGAGACCCAGTACTTC
. | TRBJ2-5 | TRBV7-7 | . | CASSSEGGFGQETQYF | TGTGCCAGCAGCTCGGAAGGGGGATTCGGACAAGAGACCCAGTACTTC
. | TRBJ2-1 | TRBV14 | . | CASSQARGNLLRQQFF | TGTGCCAGCAGCCAAGCAAGGGGGAACCTCCTAAGGCAGCAGTTCTTC
once | TRBJ2-5 | TRBV4-2 | . | CASSQEDGSEETQYF | TGTGCCAGCAGCCAAGAGGACGGGAGTGAAGAGACCCAGTACTTC
. | TRBJ2-7 | TRBV18 | TRBD1 | CASSQGALTYEQYF | TGTGCCAGCTCACAGGGGGCGCTGACGTACGAGCAGTACTTC
. | TRBJ2-7 | TRBV2 | TRBD2 | CASRGTSQQTYEQYF | TGTGCCAGCAGGGGGACTAGCCAACAAACCTACGAGCAGTACTTC
. | TRBJ1-6 | TRBV30 | . | CAWREGQNSPLHF | TGTGCCTGGAGAGAGGGCCAGAATTCACCCCTCCACTTT
few | TRBJ1-5 | TRBV4-2 | TRBD1 | CASSQYMTGEGQPQHF | TGTGCCAGCAGCCAATACATGACAGGGGAGGGCCAGCCCCAGCATTTT
. | TRBJ1-1 | TRBV18 | . | CASSPGGRQNTEAFF | TGTGCCAGCTCACCGGGGGGACGTCAGAACACTGAAGCTTTCTTT
. | TRBJ2-1 | TRBV13 | . | CASSPQRYNEQFF | TGTGCCAGCAGTCCTCAGCGGTACAATGAGCAGTTCTTC
. | TRBJ2-7 | TRBV6-5 | . | CASSSATSTYEQYF | TGTGCCAGCAGTTCCGCGACTAGTACCTACGAGCAGTACTTC
. | TRBJ1-6 | TRBV4-2 | TRBD1 | CASTESRQGIVRSPLHF | TGTGCCAGCACCGAAAGCCGACAGGGGATTGTAAGGTCACCCCTCCACTTT
. | TRBJ1-1 | TRBV5-1 | TRBD1 | CASSLPGNRGFTEAFF | TGCGCCAGCAGCTTACCAGGCAACAGGGGGTTCACTGAAGCTTTCTTT
. | TRBJ2-1 | TRBV10-2 | TRBD2 | CASRDSGGAHNEQFF | TGCGCCAGCAGGGATAGCGGGGGGGCCCACAATGAGCAGTTCTTC
. | TRBJ2-1 | TRBV4-3 | . | CASSPTAPGLAGVDEQFF | TGCGCCAGCAGCCCAACGGCCCCCGGTCTAGCTGGTGTCGATGAGCAGTTCTTC
. | TRBJ1-1 | TRBV4-2 | TRBD1 | CASSLTGANTEAFF | TGTGCCAGCAGCTTAACAGGGGCGAACACTGAAGCTTTCTTT
. | TRBJ2-1 | TRBV7-2 | . | CASSLSTSSYNEQFF | TGTGCCAGCAGTTTGTCCACGAGCTCCTACAATGAGCAGTTCTTC
few | TRBJ1-1 | TRBV11-2 | . | CASSLGGGSAFF | TGTGCCAGCAGCTTAGGGGGAGGGTCAGCTTTCTTT
. | TRBJ2-7 | TRBV28 | TRBD1 | CASSLGLGQGGIYEQYF | TGTGCCAGCAGTTTAGGCCTCGGACAGGGTGGAATCTACGAGCAGTACTTC
. | TRBJ1-5 | TRBV2 | TRBD1 | CASKLLRGLDQPQHF | TGTGCCAGCAAGCTTCTCAGGGGGCTAGATCAGCCCCAGCATTTT
. | TRBJ2-2 | TRBV30 | TRBD2 | CAWVASGGATGELFF | TGTGCCTGGGTCGCTAGCGGGGGGGCCACCGGGGAGCTGTTTTTT